These 10 T cell receptor beta chains were sequenced from one sample in a study of shared clonotypes between healthy human individuals. Profiled with immunoSEQ multiplex PCR; TCRdb holds only in-frame clones, not every one. The sample has about 1.9 million clones; around 93% are singletons. The naive CD8 fraction comprised CD45RO-negative cells positively selected for CCR7 and excluded terminally differentiated effector memory CD45RA+ cells. Sequencing used naive CD8+ T cells from PBMCs. Source of these receptors: a man between 18 and 35 years old in good health. Some clones in this sample may be carry-over from other donors' samples.

The chain recombines TRBV30 with TRBJ2-1, with 7 positions matching TRBD1. Germline CDR1 GTSNPN, CDR2 SVGIG (reference sequence). The ends lost 5 bases at V and 2 bases at J; junction bases unmatched: 6. The CDR3 is 14 residues long. The CDR3: CAWCPGTAYNEQFF. In nucleotides, the CDR3 is TGTGCCTGGTGTCCCGGGACAGCCTACAATGAGCAGTTCTTC.

This chain links TRBV5-4 with TRBJ2-2; TRBD1 matches 7 bases. CDR1 SGHNT and CDR2 YYREEE come from the germline V gene (reference sequence). With V trimmed by 10 bases and J by 8 bases, 8 bases remained unmatched. The CDR3 contains 12 residues. The CDR3 bases are TGTGCCGGGAACGACAGGGTGGGGGAGCTGTTTTTT. Protein sequence: CAGNDRVGELFF.

This chain joins TRBV11-2 and TRBJ2-3; D not resolved. Germline CDR1 and CDR2: SGHAT and FQNNGV. The CDR3 contains 18 residues. Between the trimmed V and J ends, which lost 2 bases and 1 base, there was a span of 19 bases. CDR3 sequence reads: CASSLSVNRSPGTDTQYF. The DNA for the CDR3 is TGTGCCAGCAGCTTAAGCGTGAATCGTAGTCCCGGCACAGATACGCAGTATTTT.

V and J are TRBV7-9 and TRBJ2-3, with a weak D call TRBD2 (6 bases). Germline assignment: CDR1 SEHNR and CDR2 FQNEAQ (reference sequence). Trimming removed 5 bases at V and 2 bases at J, with 14 bases between. The CDR3 has 15 amino acids. The CDR3 DNA follows: TGTGCCAGCAGCCCCACTCAGCGGGTCACAGATACGCAGTATTTT. This sequence encodes CASSPTQRVTDTQYF.

Only one count was recorded for this clone. The chain joins TRBV7-6 to TRBJ2-1, with TRBD2 matching 12 bases. Losses at the gene ends were 10 bases for V and 6 bases for J; bases not matched to a gene: 10. CDR3 length: 15 residues. CDR1 and CDR2 from the germline V gene are SGHVS and FNYEAQ. CDR3 sequence: CATRDGTSGLNEQFF. The CDR3 DNA reads TGTGCCACACGAGACGGGACTAGCGGGCTCAATGAGCAGTTCTTC.

The chain carries TRBV6-1 and TRBJ2-6; D not certain. Germline V gene data show CDR1 as MNHNS and CDR2 as SASEGT. The CDR3 runs 14 residues. V was clipped by 8 bases and J by 1 base, with 9 bases between them. The DNA for the CDR3 is TGTGCCAGCCTATTAGGATCTGGGGCCAACGTCCTGACTTTC. It codes for CASLLGSGANVLTF.

This clone was recorded only once. The chain uses TRBV5-1 and TRBJ1-5, with D perhaps matching TRBD1 (5 bases). V dropped 0 bases and J dropped 2 bases, with 12 bases sitting between them. Germline-derived CDR1 and CDR2 are SGHRS and YFSETQ. The CDR3 runs 16 residues. DNA for the CDR3: TGCGCCAGCAGCTTGGGTGGAGGGGAGGGCAATCAGCCCCAGCATTTT. Translation: CASSLGGGEGNQPQHF.

This sequence joins TRBV27 and TRBJ2-2; 9 bases agree with TRBD2. V shed 2 bases and J 10 bases; nucleotides not matched to a gene: 8. The CDR3 sequence is 15 residues long. CDR1 is MNHEY, CDR2 SMNVEV, per germline (reference sequence). The CDR3 coding sequence is TGTGCCAGCAGTTTAATGGCGGGAGGGCCGAAGGAGCTGTTTTTT. This codes for CASSLMAGGPKELFF.

V and J are TRBV7-9 and TRBJ1-1; no firm D call. The germline V and J ends were trimmed by 5 bases and 4 bases, with 11 bases remaining between them. Germline values: CDR1 SEHNR, CDR2 FQNEAQ (reference sequence). The CDR3 totals 13 residues. DNA for the CDR3: TGTGCCAGCAGCCAGGAGGGAGTCACTGAAGCTTTCTTT. Translating gives CASSQEGVTEAFF.

A word on this clone: The sample has other DNA sequences that encode this CDR3 too. This chain uses TRBV27 with TRBJ2-7; weak D call: TRBD1 (6 bases). The V end was cut by 6 bases, the J end by 2 bases, with 11 bases between. The CDR3 length is 13 residues. CDR1 and CDR2 from the germline V gene are MNHEY and SMNVEV (reference sequence). The DNA for the CDR3 is TGTGCCAGCAGCTCAGGGGCTACCTACGAGCAGTACTTC. Translating it yields CASSSGATYEQYF.